These T cell receptor beta chains were read from a single sample in a study of T cell repertoires in cytomegalovirus infection. Using its own MiXCR run on the reads, TCRdb lists one record per CDR3 protein. The profile covers 160,000 or so distinct CDR3 sequences, with about a quarter appearing a single time and approximately 11% taken by the ten largest. Sequenced: PBMCs. The receptors originated from a human donor in good health (CMV status not recorded). Some clones in this sample may be carry-over from other donors' samples. CDR3s include the opening cysteine and the closing phenylalanine or tryptophan. D genes are given only for firm matches. Clone size is given for some rows only: seen once, a few or many times, or a class if the clone is expanded.

v_call	d_call	j_call	clone_size	cdr3_nt	cdr3_aa
TRBV12-3/TRBV12-4	.	TRBJ1-2	few	TGTGCCAGCAGTTTCGGGAAGGCTAACTATGGCTACACCTTC	CASSFGKANYGYTF
TRBV18	.	TRBJ1-1	few	TGTGCCAGCTCACCGATCGGAGGGGAAAACACTGAAGCTTTCTTT	CASSPIGGENTEAFF
TRBV12-3/TRBV12-4	.	TRBJ1-1	many	TGTGCCAGCAGTTTAAGGCAGACGAACACTGAAGCTTTCTTT	CASSLRQTNTEAFF
TRBV19	.	TRBJ2-1	.	TGTGCCAGTAGTATAGTAGGGGGTATCTCCTACAATGAGCAGTTCTTT	CASSIVGGISYNEQFF
TRBV6-5	TRBD2	TRBJ2-7	.	TGTGCCACCTACGGAGGGCTGAAACCGACTAGCGCCTACGAGCAGTACTTC	CATYGGLKPTSAYEQYF
TRBV12-3/TRBV12-4	TRBD1	TRBJ1-1	many	TGTGCCAGCAGTTTTACAGGGGCTCTCACTGAAGCTTTCTTT	CASSFTGALTEAFF
TRBV6-6	TRBD1	TRBJ2-7	few	TGTGCCAGCGCCCTGACAGGGTTCGACGAGCAGTACTTC	CASALTGFDEQYF
TRBV11-3	TRBD2	TRBJ2-1	many	TGTGCCAGCAGCTTAAGCGGGAGGGTGGACAATGAGCAGTTCTTC	CASSLSGRVDNEQFF
TRBV7-2	TRBD1	TRBJ1-5	many	TGTGCCAGCAGCTTAATTGGAGACAGGGGGAAGCCTTATAGCAATCAGCCCCAGCATTTT	CASSLIGDRGKPYSNQPQHF
TRBV7-9	.	TRBJ1-4	few	TGTGCCAGCAGCCAGGGGTTTGAAAAACTGTTTTTT	CASSQGFEKLFF
TRBV30	.	TRBJ2-3	.	TGTGCCTGGAGTGTGGGAGGAGAGGATACGCAGTATTTT	CAWSVGGEDTQYF
TRBV7-2	TRBD1	TRBJ2-5	many	TGTGCCAGCAGCTTAGACCGGACAGGGGTTGACCAAGAGACCCAGTACTTC	CASSLDRTGVDQETQYF
TRBV28	.	TRBJ2-5	.	TGTGCCAGCAGTCCCTCCGGGGACACGGAGACCCAGTACTTC	CASSPSGDTETQYF
TRBV20-1	TRBD2	TRBJ2-2	.	TGCAGTGCTAGAGATACCCGGCTAGCGGGAGGGCTAAACACCGGGGAGCTGTTTTTT	CSARDTRLAGGLNTGELFF
TRBV7-9	.	TRBJ2-2	many	TGTGCCAGCAGCCCTCCGACAGGAGACACCGGGGAGCTGTTTTTT	CASSPPTGDTGELFF
TRBV7-2	.	TRBJ2-1	many	TGTGCCAGCAGCTTAGCCGTGGGGCTAGCCCCCTACAATGAGCAGTTCTTC	CASSLAVGLAPYNEQFF
TRBV28	TRBD1	TRBJ1-6	few	TGTGCCAGCAGCACCGACAGGGACTCCTATAATTCACCCCTCCACTTT	CASSTDRDSYNSPLHF
TRBV7-9	.	TRBJ2-3	many	TGTGCCAGCAGACCTTCCAGGGGTGGCCTGTTGGATACGCAGTATTTT	CASRPSRGGLLDTQYF
TRBV7-4	.	TRBJ1-1	.	TGTGCCAGCAGCTTAGTAGTCCCCCCTGATGCTTTCTTT	CASSLVVPPDAFF
TRBV11-2	TRBD2	TRBJ2-2	few	TGTGCCAGCACCCCGAAACGACTAGCGGTGAACACCGGGGAGCTGTTTTTT	CASTPKRLAVNTGELFF
TRBV7-2	TRBD1	TRBJ1-1	few	TGTGCCAGCAGCACCCCCTGGGGGACAGCAAACACTGAAGCTTTCTTT	CASSTPWGTANTEAFF
TRBV5-4	.	TRBJ2-5	.	TGTGCCAGCAGCTCCCAGTCCCCACAGGGGAGGAGGCAAGAGACCCAGTACTTC	CASSSQSPQGRRQETQYF
TRBV28	.	TRBJ2-1	many	TGTGCCAGCAGTTTTTTCCATCGAGGGAATGAGCAGTTCTTC	CASSFFHRGNEQFF
TRBV12-5	TRBD1	TRBJ2-3	few	TGTGCTAGCTCCGACAGGGGGGTCCTGGATACGCAGTATTTT	CASSDRGVLDTQYF
TRBV19	TRBD1	TRBJ1-1	.	TGTGCCAGTAGCGCAACCGGGACAGGAGCCGAAGCTTTCTTT	CASSATGTGAEAFF
TRBV7-8	TRBD1	TRBJ2-7	few	TGTGCCAGCAGAGCCGGGACAGGCTCGACCTACGAGCAGTACTTC	CASRAGTGSTYEQYF
TRBV19	.	TRBJ2-6	many	TGTGCCAGTAGCGGGTTCGGGACCAGGACTGGGGCCAACGTCCTGACTTTC	CASSGFGTRTGANVLTF
TRBV5-1	TRBD2	TRBJ2-1	few	TGCGCCAGCAGCTTGACCCAAGCGGGGCATGAGCAGTTCTTC	CASSLTQAGHEQFF
TRBV19	.	TRBJ1-1	.	TGTGCCAGTAGTATCGTGAAGGTGAACACTGAAGCTTTCTTT	CASSIVKVNTEAFF
TRBV7-3	.	TRBJ2-7	few	TGTGCCAGCAGTAGGGCCGACTACGAGCAGTACTTC	CASSRADYEQYF
TRBV11-3	.	TRBJ2-7	.	TGTGCCAGCAGCCCCCGGTATGGGTACGAGCAGTACTTC	CASSPRYGYEQYF
TRBV18	TRBD1	TRBJ2-2	.	TGTGCCAGCTCACCGAGACCAGGGACAGGGGCGGCCGGGGAGCTGTTTTTT	CASSPRPGTGAAGELFF
TRBV6-2/TRBV6-3	.	TRBJ1-5	.	TGTGCCAGCAGTTACAAAAGAATTCATAGCAATCAGCCCCAGCATTTT	CASSYKRIHSNQPQHF
TRBV2	TRBD1	TRBJ2-2	.	TGTGCCAGCAGTCGACAGGGGTTGAACACCGGGGAGCTGTTTTTT	CASSRQGLNTGELFF
TRBV7-3	TRBD1	TRBJ1-1	many	TGTGCCAGCAGCACAGGGACAGTCCTTCGGGGGACTGAAGCTTTCTTT	CASSTGTVLRGTEAFF
TRBV12-3/TRBV12-4	TRBD1	TRBJ1-2	few	TGTGCCAGCAGTTCCCGGACAGGGCGCTACACCTTC	CASSSRTGRYTF
TRBV6-2/TRBV6-3	TRBD2	TRBJ2-1	few	TGTGCCAGCAGTTACTCTACTAGCGGGAGGGGGTCGTACAATGAGCAGTTCTTC	CASSYSTSGRGSYNEQFF
TRBV7-9	.	TRBJ1-6	.	TGTGCCAGCAGCTCCTTAGGGAAGGGGTCACCCCTCCACTTT	CASSSLGKGSPLHF
TRBV5-6	.	TRBJ2-1	.	TGTGCCAGCAGCTTGGGAGGGAACCTGGACAATGAGCAGTTCTTC	CASSLGGNLDNEQFF
TRBV7-2	TRBD2	TRBJ2-3	many	TGTGCCAGCAGCATCTCCCGGGGGGGCCGTCTGGTTAGCACAGATACGCAGTATTTT	CASSISRGGRLVSTDTQYF
TRBV7-2	TRBD1	TRBJ1-6	few	TGTGCCAGCAGCACATGGACAGGCAGGTCCCTCCACTTT	CASSTWTGRSLHF
TRBV28	.	TRBJ1-5	few	TGTGCCAGCAGCCCACGGGGGGCAGGAGGCAATCAGCCCCAGCATTTT	CASSPRGAGGNQPQHF
TRBV7-8	.	TRBJ2-5	many	TGTGCCAGCAGCTTAACTCAAACAGTCCAAGAGACCCAGTACTTC	CASSLTQTVQETQYF
TRBV11-1	TRBD2	TRBJ2-1	.	TGTGCCAGCAGCCCCGCTACTAGCGGGGGGTACAATGAGCAGTTCTTC	CASSPATSGGYNEQFF